These T cell receptor beta chains were read from a single sample in a study of blood T cell repertoires in COVID-19. Here immunoSEQ multiplex PCR was the method, and the copy in TCRdb shows in-frame clones only, minus some. Of some 57,000 clones in the sample, 82% are singletons; the top ten hold 11%. The specimen was peripheral blood. The receptors here all came from a man at least 80 years old with COVID-19, enrolled during active disease. Each CDR3 is given with its conserved first and last residue. D genes are given only for firm matches. Expanded clones get a size class; other rows say once, few or many, or leave the size out.

>-|TRBJ1-2|12|-|TRBV10-3
CAISPLRGGYTF
TGTGCCATCAGCCCTCTAAGGGGCGGCTACACCTTC
>TRBD1|TRBJ1-5|16|-|TRBV19
CASTRGTGKQNQPQHF
TGTGCCAGTACCCGTGGGACAGGGAAGCAGAATCAGCCCCAGCATTTT
>TRBD1|TRBJ1-1|16|-|TRBV5-1
CASSSGGDGGTTEAFF
TGCGCCAGCAGCTCAGGGGGAGACGGTGGTACTACTGAAGCTTTCTTT
>TRBD1|TRBJ1-5|15|-|TRBV28
CASSPSTGLNQPQHF
TGTGCCAGCAGTCCTTCGACAGGGTTGAATCAGCCCCAGCATTTT
>-|TRBJ2-2|16|-|TRBV6-6
CASSSRLSGGTGELFF
TGTGCCAGCAGTTCGCGTCTATCCGGAGGCACCGGGGAGCTGTTTTTT
>TRBD1|TRBJ1-2|19|once|TRBV6-2/TRBV6-3
CASSRAPDRGAPSNYGYTF
TGTGCCAGCAGCCGAGCCCCTGACAGGGGGGCGCCGAGTAACTATGGCTACACCTTC
>-|TRBJ1-2|17|-|TRBV28
CASTSGLQEGANYGYTF
TGTGCCAGCACCTCGGGACTACAGGAAGGAGCTAACTATGGCTACACCTTC
>TRBD2|TRBJ2-1|17|-|TRBV5-1
CASSPLTGTSGGGEQFF
TGCGCCAGCAGCCCCCTCACCGGGACTAGCGGGGGCGGTGAGCAGTTCTTC
>-|TRBJ2-1|17|-|TRBV5-1
CASSLNTGLISYNEQFF
TGCGCCAGCAGCTTGAATACTGGACTGATCTCCTACAATGAGCAGTTCTTC
>TRBD2|TRBJ2-7|16|-|TRBV4-2
CASSQGLAGGPYEQYF
TGTGCCAGCAGCCAGGGACTAGCGGGGGGACCCTACGAGCAGTACTTC
>-|TRBJ2-5|14|few|TRBV19
CASSKRGRGETQYF
TGTGCCAGTAGTAAGAGGGGAAGGGGGGAGACCCAGTACTTC
>-|TRBJ1-6|16|-|TRBV5-1
CASSLVESSYNSPLHF
TGCGCCAGCAGCTTGGTAGAAAGCTCCTATAATTCACCCCTCCACTTT
>-|TRBJ2-6|14|-|TRBV2
CASKGASGANVLTF
TGTGCCAGCAAGGGAGCATCTGGGGCCAACGTCCTGACTTTC
>-|TRBJ2-1|13|-|TRBV6-4
CASSTTRGNEQFF
TGTGCCAGCAGTACCACTCGGGGCAATGAGCAGTTCTTC
>TRBD1|TRBJ2-1|15|-|TRBV24-1
CATSLGQGTRNEQFF
TGTGCCACCAGCCTAGGACAGGGAACTCGCAATGAGCAGTTCTTC
>-|TRBJ2-5|14|-|TRBV3-1/TRBV3-2
CASSQAQGHETQYF
TGTGCCAGCAGCCAAGCCCAGGGTCACGAGACCCAGTACTTC
>-|TRBJ1-4|14|-|TRBV24-1
CATSKAGVSEKLFF
TGTGCCACCAGCAAAGCGGGAGTCAGTGAAAAACTGTTTTTT
>TRBD1|TRBJ2-3|15|-|TRBV7-9
CASSLGTGGGDTQYF
TGTGCCAGCAGCTTAGGGACAGGGGGCGGTGATACGCAGTATTTT
>-|TRBJ2-1|17|-|TRBV27
CASSLRIVDTPYNEQFF
TGTGCCAGCAGTTTGAGGATAGTAGATACTCCCTACAATGAGCAGTTCTTC
>TRBD1|TRBJ2-4|17|-|TRBV28
CASSFIGGRGAKNIQYF
TGTGCCAGCAGTTTCATTGGGGGCAGGGGGGCCAAAAACATTCAGTACTTC
>TRBD1|TRBJ1-2|15|-|TRBV7-9
CASSFGTGARDGYTF
TGTGCCAGCAGCTTCGGGACAGGGGCTAGAGATGGCTACACCTTC
>TRBD1|TRBJ2-7|15|-|TRBV13
CASSLYRDRTYEQYF
TGTGCCAGCAGCCTGTACCGGGACAGAACCTACGAGCAGTACTTC
>-|TRBJ1-2|13|-|TRBV7-3
CASSLNRVDGYTF
TGTGCCAGCAGCTTAAACAGGGTGGATGGCTACACCTTC
>-|TRBJ2-3|13|few|TRBV29-1
CSVKLHSTDTQYF
TGCAGCGTTAAACTTCATAGCACAGATACGCAGTATTTT
>-|TRBJ2-3|15|-|TRBV29-1
CSVGRSGRGTDTQYF
TGCAGCGTGGGGAGGAGCGGGCGAGGGACAGATACGCAGTATTTT
>-|TRBJ1-5|13|once|TRBV12-3/TRBV12-4
CASSYRVNQPQHF
TGTGCCAGCAGTTACAGGGTCAATCAGCCCCAGCATTTT
>-|TRBJ2-1|13|-|TRBV6-4
CASSDSTIDEQFF
TGTGCCAGCAGTGACTCGACTATCGATGAGCAGTTCTTC
>-|TRBJ2-5|13|-|TRBV5-6
CASSPWEVETQYF
TGTGCCAGCAGCCCATGGGAGGTGGAGACCCAGTACTTC
>TRBD2|TRBJ2-7|16|-|TRBV7-2
CASSLLSGGAPYEQYF
TGTGCCAGCAGCTTACTGAGCGGGGGGGCCCCCTACGAGCAGTACTTC
>-|TRBJ2-1|15|-|TRBV19
CASSLARVSYNEQFF
TGTGCCAGTAGTTTAGCCAGGGTTTCCTACAATGAGCAGTTCTTC
>TRBD1|TRBJ1-1|15|-|TRBV4-2
CASSQEEDRGFGAFF
TGTGCCAGCAGCCAAGAAGAGGACAGGGGATTTGGAGCTTTCTTT
>-|TRBJ2-3|13|-|TRBV6-4
CASGSESGNTQYF
TGTGCCAGCGGCTCGGAGAGTGGAAATACGCAGTATTTT